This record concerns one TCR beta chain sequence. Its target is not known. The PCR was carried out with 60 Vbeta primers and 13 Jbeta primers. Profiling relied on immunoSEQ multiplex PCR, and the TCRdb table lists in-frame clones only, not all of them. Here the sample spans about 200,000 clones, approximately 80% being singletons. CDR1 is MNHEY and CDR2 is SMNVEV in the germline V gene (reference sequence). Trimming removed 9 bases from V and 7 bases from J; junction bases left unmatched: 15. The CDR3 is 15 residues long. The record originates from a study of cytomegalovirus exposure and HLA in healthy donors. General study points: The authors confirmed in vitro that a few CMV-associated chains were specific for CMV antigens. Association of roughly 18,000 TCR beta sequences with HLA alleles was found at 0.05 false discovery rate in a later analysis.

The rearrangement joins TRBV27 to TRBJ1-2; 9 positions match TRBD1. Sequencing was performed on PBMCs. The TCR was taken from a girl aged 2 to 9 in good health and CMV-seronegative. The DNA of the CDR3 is TGTGCCAGTTCACAGGGGGCAGGGACTACTCGTGGCTACACCTTC. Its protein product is CASSQGAGTTRGYTF.